This T cell receptor (beta chain) was sequenced during a study of CD8 T cells in ankylosing spondylitis. The length of the CDR3 is 15 residues. The ends were cut back, 5 bases at V and 2 bases at J, with 13 bases in the middle. CDR1 is MNHNY and CDR2 is SVGAGI in the germline V gene (reference sequence). A single record per CDR3 protein comes from TCRdb applying MiXCR to the 5' RACE reads. The sample includes some 250,000 distinct CDR3 sequences, about 10% seen only once; the top ten take less than 7.5%. Findings and limits, study-wide: Prior work had noted some motif variants in reactive arthritis blood and synovial fluid.

Concerning this clonotype: Its antigen is unidentified.

The sample taken for sequencing was blood, either unsorted or a sorted T cell fraction (not recorded which). J is TRBJ1-5 and V is TRBV6-6; no firm D call. The receptor was isolated from a male donor with ankylosing spondylitis or in good health (not recorded which). CDR3 residues: CASSPWLGGNQPQHF. CDR3 DNA: TGTGCCAGCAGTCCGTGGCTTGGGGGCAATCAGCCCCAGCATTTT.